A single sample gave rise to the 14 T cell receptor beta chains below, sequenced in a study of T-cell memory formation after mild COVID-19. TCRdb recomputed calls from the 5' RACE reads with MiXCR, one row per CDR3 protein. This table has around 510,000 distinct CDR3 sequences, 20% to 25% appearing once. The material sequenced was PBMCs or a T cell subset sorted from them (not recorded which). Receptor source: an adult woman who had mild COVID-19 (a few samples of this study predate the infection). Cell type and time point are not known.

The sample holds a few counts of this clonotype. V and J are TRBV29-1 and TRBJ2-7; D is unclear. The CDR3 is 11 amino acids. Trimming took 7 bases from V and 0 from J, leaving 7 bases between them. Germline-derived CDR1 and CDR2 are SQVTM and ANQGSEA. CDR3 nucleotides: TGCAGCGGATTGAGCTCCTACGAGCAGTACTTC. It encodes CSGLSSYEQYF.

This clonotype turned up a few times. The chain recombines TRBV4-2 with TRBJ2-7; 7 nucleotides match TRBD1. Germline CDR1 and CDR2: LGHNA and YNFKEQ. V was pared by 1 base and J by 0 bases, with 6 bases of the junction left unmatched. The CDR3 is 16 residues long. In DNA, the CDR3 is TGTGCCAGCAGCCAAGTAGTCCGGGACAGCTCCTACGAGCAGTACTTC. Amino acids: CASSQVVRDSSYEQYF.

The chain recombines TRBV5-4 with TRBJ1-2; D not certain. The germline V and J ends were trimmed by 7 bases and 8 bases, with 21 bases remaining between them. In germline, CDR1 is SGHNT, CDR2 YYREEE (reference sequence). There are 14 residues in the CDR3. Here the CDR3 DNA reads TGTGCCAGCCCTAACATGGCCGCTGAGCCCGGCTACACCTTC. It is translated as CASPNMAAEPGYTF.

As DNA, the CDR3 is TGTGCCAGCAGCTTAAGCCCTTCTGGGGACAGGGCCGGTGGCTACACCTTC. This encodes CASSLSPSGDRAGGYTF. The V and J genes are TRBV7-3 and TRBJ1-2, with 9 bases matching TRBD1. J gave up 7 bases and V 1 base, and 13 bases lay outside the gene matches. Germline V gives CDR1 SGHTA, CDR2 FQGTGA. The CDR3 loop spans 17 amino acids.

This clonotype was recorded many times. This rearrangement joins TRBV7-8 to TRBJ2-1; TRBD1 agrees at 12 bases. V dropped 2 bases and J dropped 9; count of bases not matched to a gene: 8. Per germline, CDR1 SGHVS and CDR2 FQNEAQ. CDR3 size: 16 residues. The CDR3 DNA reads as TGTGCCAGCAGCTTATCTCGGGACAGGGGGCTTGGTGAGCAGTTCTTC. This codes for CASSLSRDRGLGEQFF.

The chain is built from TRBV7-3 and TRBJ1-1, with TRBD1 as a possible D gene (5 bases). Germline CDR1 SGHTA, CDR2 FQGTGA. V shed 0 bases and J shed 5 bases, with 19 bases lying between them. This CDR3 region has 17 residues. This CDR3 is CASSLTGMRGGRTEAFF. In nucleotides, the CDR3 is TGTGCCAGCAGCTTAACGGGGATGAGGGGAGGAAGGACTGAAGCTTTCTTT.

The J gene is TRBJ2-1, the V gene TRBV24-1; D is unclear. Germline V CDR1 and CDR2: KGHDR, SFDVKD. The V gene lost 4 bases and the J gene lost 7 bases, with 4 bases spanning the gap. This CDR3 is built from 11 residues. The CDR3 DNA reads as TGTGCCACCAGTGAAAGGAATGAGCAGTTCTTC. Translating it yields CATSERNEQFF.

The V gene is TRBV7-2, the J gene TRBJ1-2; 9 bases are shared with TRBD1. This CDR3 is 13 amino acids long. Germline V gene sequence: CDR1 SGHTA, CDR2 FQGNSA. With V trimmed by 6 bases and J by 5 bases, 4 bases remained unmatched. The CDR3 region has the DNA TGTGCCAGCAGGCGGGACAGGGTTTATGGCTACACCTTC. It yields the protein CASRRDRVYGYTF.

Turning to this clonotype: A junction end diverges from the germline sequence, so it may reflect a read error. DNA of the CDR3: TGTGCTAGCAGCCCAGAGGTGCTAGCGGGAGTGCCAGATACGCAGTATTTT. This encodes CASSPEVLAGVPDTQYF. The chain couples TRBV7-7 to TRBJ2-3; TRBD2 aligns across 10 bases. Per the germline V gene, CDR1 is SSHAT and CDR2 is FNYEAQ (reference sequence). The CDR3 is 17 residues long.

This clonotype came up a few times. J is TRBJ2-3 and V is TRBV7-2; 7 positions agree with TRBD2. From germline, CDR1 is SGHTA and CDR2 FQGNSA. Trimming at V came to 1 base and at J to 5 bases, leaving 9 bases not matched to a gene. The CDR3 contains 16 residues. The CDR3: CASSLGFSGTQDTQYF. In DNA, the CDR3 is TGTGCCAGCAGCTTAGGATTCAGCGGGACCCAAGATACGCAGTATTTT. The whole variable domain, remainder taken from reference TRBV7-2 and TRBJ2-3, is GAGVSQSPSNKVTEKGKDVELRCDPISGHTALYWYRQSLGQGLEFLIYFQGNSAPDKSGLPSDRFSAERTGGSVSTLTIQRTQQEDSAVYLCASSLGFSGTQDTQYFGPGTRLTVL.

This CDR3 is CATSPGGSSYEQYF. The CDR3 DNA reads as TGTGCCACCAGTCCCGGGGGCAGCTCCTACGAGCAGTACTTC. V usage is TRBV24-1 and J usage is TRBJ2-7; TRBD1 or TRBD2 may be the D gene (6 bases each). V lost 6 bases and J lost 0, with 11 bases in between. CDR3 length: 14 amino acids. The germline CDR1 and CDR2 sequences are KGHDR and SFDVKD.

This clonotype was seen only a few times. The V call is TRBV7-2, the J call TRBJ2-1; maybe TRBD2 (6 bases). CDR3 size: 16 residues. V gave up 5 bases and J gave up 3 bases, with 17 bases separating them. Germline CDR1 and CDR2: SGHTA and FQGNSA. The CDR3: CASSREASASYNEQFF. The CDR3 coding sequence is TGTGCCAGCAGCCGCGAAGCTAGCGCAAGCTACAATGAGCAGTTCTTC.

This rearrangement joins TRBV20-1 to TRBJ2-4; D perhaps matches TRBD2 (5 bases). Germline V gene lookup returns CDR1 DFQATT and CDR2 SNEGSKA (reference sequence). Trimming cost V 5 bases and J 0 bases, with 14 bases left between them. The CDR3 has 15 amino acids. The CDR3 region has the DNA TGCAGTGCTCAGGTCCTCGAGGGAGCCAAAAACATTCAGTACTTC. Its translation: CSAQVLEGAKNIQYF.

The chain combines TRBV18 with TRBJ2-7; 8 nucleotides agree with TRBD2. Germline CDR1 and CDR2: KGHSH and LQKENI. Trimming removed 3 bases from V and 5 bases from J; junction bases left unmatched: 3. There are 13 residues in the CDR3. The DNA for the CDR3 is TGTGCCAGCTCACCGGGACTAGTGGACGAGCAGTACTTC. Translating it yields CASSPGLVDEQYF.